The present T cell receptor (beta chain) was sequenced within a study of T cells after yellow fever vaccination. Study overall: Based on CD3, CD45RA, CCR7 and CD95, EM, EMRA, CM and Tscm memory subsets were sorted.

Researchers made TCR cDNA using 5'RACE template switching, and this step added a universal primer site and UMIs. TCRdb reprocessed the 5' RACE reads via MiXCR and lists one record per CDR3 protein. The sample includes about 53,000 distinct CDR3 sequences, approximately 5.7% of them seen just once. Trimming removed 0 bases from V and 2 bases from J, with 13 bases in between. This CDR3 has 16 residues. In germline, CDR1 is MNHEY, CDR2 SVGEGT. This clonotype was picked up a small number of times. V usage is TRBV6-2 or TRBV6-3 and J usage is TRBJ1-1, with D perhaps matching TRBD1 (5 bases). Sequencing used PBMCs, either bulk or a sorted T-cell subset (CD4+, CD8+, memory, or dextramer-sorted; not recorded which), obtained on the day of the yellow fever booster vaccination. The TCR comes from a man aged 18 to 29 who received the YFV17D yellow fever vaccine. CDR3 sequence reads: CASSYSTFQGNTEAFF. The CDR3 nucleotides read TGTGCCAGCAGTTACTCGACGTTTCAGGGTAACACTGAAGCTTTCTTT.